These 18 T cell receptor beta chains share one sample of origin, sequenced in a study of blood T cell repertoires in COVID-19. The repertoire was sequenced with immunoSEQ multiplex PCR; TCRdb's copy has only in-frame clones and lacks some. The sample holds over 85,000 clones, more than 90% seen once. The material sequenced was peripheral blood. Receptors originate from a woman aged 45-65 years with COVID-19, enrolled during active disease.

The rearrangement links TRBV5-4 to TRBJ2-7; tentative D call: TRBD1 (5 bases). The ends were cut back, 0 bases at V and 5 bases at J, with 12 bases in the middle. The germline V gene encodes CDR1 SGHNT and CDR2 YYREEE (reference sequence). This CDR3 comprises 14 residues. CDR3 sequence: CASSLARTRDEQYF. The CDR3 region has the DNA TGTGCCAGCAGCTTGGCGCGGACAAGAGACGAGCAGTACTTC.

The CDR3 is CASSVDRTGGNYGYTF. In nucleotides, the CDR3 is TGTGCCAGCAGCGTAGATCGGACAGGGGGGAACTATGGCTACACCTTC. The chain combines TRBV9 with TRBJ1-2; 10 bases map to TRBD1. The CDR3 contains 16 residues. After removal of 0 bases from V and 2 bases from J, the junction contained 4 bases not matched to a gene. Germline V gene data show CDR1 as SGDLS and CDR2 as YYNGEE.

This rearrangement joins TRBV30 to TRBJ1-2, with 12 positions matching TRBD1. CDR1 and CDR2 from the germline V gene are GTSNPN and SVGIG (reference sequence). J was trimmed by 6 bases and V by 3 bases; bases with no gene match: 8. The CDR3 sequence is 15 residues long. The CDR3 is CAWRPGTGGLDGYTF. The DNA for the CDR3 is TGTGCCTGGAGACCCGGGACAGGGGGCTTAGATGGCTACACCTTC. The whole variable domain, remainder taken from reference TRBV30 and TRBJ1-2, is SQTIHQWPATLVQPVGSPLSLECTVEGTSNPNLYWYRQAAGRGLQLLFYSVGIGQISSEVPQNLSASRPQDRQFILSSKKLLLSDSGFYLCAWRPGTGGLDGYTFGSGTRLTVV.

V is TRBV7-2 and J is TRBJ1-2, with D unclear. The germline V and J ends were trimmed by 5 bases and 5 bases, with 18 bases remaining between them. The germline gives CDR1 SGHTA, CDR2 FQGNSA. The CDR3 loop spans 15 amino acids. Here the CDR3 reads CASSRSNLGGYGYTF. The CDR3 DNA is TGTGCCAGCAGCCGGTCGAACCTTGGCGGGTATGGCTACACCTTC. Full variable domain (rest looked up from reference TRBV7-2 and TRBJ1-2): GAGVSQSPSNKVTEKGKDVELRCDPISGHTALYWYRQSLGQGLEFLIYFQGNSAPDKSGLPSDRFSAERTGGSVSTLTIQRTQQEDSAVYLCASSRSNLGGYGYTFGSGTRLTVV.

V and J are TRBV29-1 and TRBJ1-4; TRBD1 is a possible D gene (6 bases). Germline lookup yields CDR1 SQVTM and CDR2 ANQGSEA. Between the trimmed V and J ends, which lost 7 bases and 6 bases, there was a span of 18 bases. CDR3 length: 14 amino acids. CDR3 DNA sequence: TGCAGCGCCGGGAAACAGGGAAGCGATGAAAAACTGTTTTTT. It codes for CSAGKQGSDEKLFF.

V usage is TRBV7-9 and J usage is TRBJ2-1; the match to TRBD2 covers 12 bases. Germline trimming cut 4 bases from V and 3 bases from J; bases unmatched to any gene: 4. CDR3 length: 16 amino acids. CDR1 is SEHNR, CDR2 FQNEAQ, per germline (reference sequence). CDR3 DNA sequence: TGTGCCAGCAGCTCCCTAGCGGGGGGGCGCTACAATGAGCAGTTCTTC. Its protein is CASSSLAGGRYNEQFF.

This rearrangement joins TRBV20-1 to TRBJ1-3, with unresolved D. The germline V and J ends were trimmed by 3 bases and 3 bases, with 12 bases remaining between them. CDR3 length: 14 residues. Germline-derived CDR1 and CDR2 are DFQATT and SNEGSKA (reference sequence). CDR3 sequence (DNA): TGCAGTGCTAGTGGCATTGGCCTTGGAAACACCATATATTTT. Translated: CSASGIGLGNTIYF.

This clone appeared once. CDR3 protein: CASSHSGNTIYF. The DNA of the CDR3 is TGTGCCAGCAGCCACTCTGGAAACACCATATATTTT. The chain employs TRBV5-5 and TRBJ1-3; no clear D gene. The V and J ends lost 4 bases and 0 bases respectively, with 2 bases between them. Germline V lookup: CDR1 SGHKS, CDR2 YYEKEE (reference sequence). The CDR3 length is 12 residues.

J is TRBJ2-6 and V is TRBV10-3; D not resolved. This CDR3 is 15 amino acids long. Germline V CDR1 and CDR2: ENHRY, SYGVKD. V was clipped by 3 bases and J by 0 bases, with 6 bases between them. The CDR3: CAISDPSSGANVLTF. Written as DNA, the CDR3 is TGTGCCATCAGTGACCCTAGCTCTGGGGCCAACGTCCTGACTTTC.

This sequence joins TRBV11-2 and TRBJ2-7, with 7 bases that match TRBD2. In germline, CDR1 is SGHAT, CDR2 FQNNGV. The CDR3 consists of 17 residues. V gave up 5 bases and J gave up 2 bases; unmatched junction bases: 15. This CDR3 reads CASSIGGVGTKTYEQYF. In DNA, the CDR3 is TGTGCCAGCAGCATCGGGGGTGTGGGGACTAAAACCTACGAGCAGTACTTC. Filled out from reference TRBV11-2 and TRBJ2-7, the complete variable domain reads EAGVAQSPRYKIIEKRQSVAFWCNPISGHATLYWYQQILGQGPKLLIQFQNNGVVDDSQLPKDRFSAERLKGVDSTLKIQPAKLEDSAVYLCASSIGGVGTKTYEQYFGPGTRLTVT.

This clone occurred a few times. The rearrangement links TRBV10-2 to TRBJ2-7; TRBD1 might be the D (6 bases). This CDR3 contains 12 residues. Germline CDR1 WSHSY, CDR2 SAAADI. V was cut by 6 bases and J by 3 bases, with 9 bases left in between. CDR3 DNA: TGCGCCAGCAGGGACAGCCTCTACGAGCAGTACTTC. Translated, it gives CASRDSLYEQYF.

This chain joins TRBV6-2 or TRBV6-3 and TRBJ1-2, with 10 bases that match TRBD1. The CDR3 is made up of 14 amino acids. From germline, CDR1 is MNHEY and CDR2 SVGEGT. With 4 bases clipped from V and 6 bases from J, the junction kept 5 bases outside the gene matches. The CDR3 is CASSSYGTGDGYTF. In nucleotides, the CDR3 is TGTGCCAGCAGTTCTTATGGGACAGGGGATGGCTACACCTTC.

The chain combines TRBV3-1 (or the pseudogene TRBV3-2) with TRBJ1-3; no clear D gene. Between the trimmed V and J ends, which lost 1 base and 2 bases, there was a span of 6 bases. CDR1 and CDR2 from the germline V gene are LGHDT and YNNKEL (reference sequence). This CDR3 is built from 14 residues. The CDR3 bases are TGTGCCAGCAGCCAAGGGGAGACTGGAAACACCATATATTTT. As protein: CASSQGETGNTIYF.

V usage is TRBV5-1 and J usage is TRBJ2-2; D remains ambiguous. Looked up from germline, CDR1 is SGHRS and CDR2 is YFSETQ. Between the trimmed V and J ends, which lost 0 bases and 4 bases, there was a span of 7 bases. The CDR3 runs to 14 residues. CDR3 in DNA: TGCGCCAGCAGCTTGGAGTGGAGCACCGGGGAGCTGTTTTTT. It specifies CASSLEWSTGELFF.

The gene calls are TRBV19 and TRBJ2-2, with D tentatively TRBD1 (6 bases). Germline assignment: CDR1 LNHDA and CDR2 SQIVND (reference sequence). There are 14 residues in the CDR3. The V end was cut by 3 bases, the J end by 6 bases, with 11 bases between. The CDR3: CASSMKQGAGELFF. The CDR3 DNA is TGTGCCAGTAGTATGAAACAGGGTGCCGGGGAGCTGTTTTTT.

The chain employs TRBV21-1 and TRBJ1-1; the listed D gene, TRBD1, was not tested against the DNA. TRBV21-1 is listed as a pseudogene. This CDR3 region has 14 residues. The DNA of the CDR3 is TGTGCCAGCAGTACAGGGGACTCCGACACTGAAGCTTTCTTT. Its protein is CASSTGDSDTEAFF.

V and J are TRBV5-3 and TRBJ2-5; 12 bases map to TRBD2. TRBV5-3 is known as an ORF, though its function is uncertain. This CDR3 has 19 residues. J lost 0 bases, V lost 5 bases, and 14 bases had no gene match. CDR3 coding DNA: TGTGCCAGAAGTCTCGATTCTAGCGGGGGGGACTCACACCAAGAGACCCAGTACTTC. Translation gives CARSLDSSGGDSHQETQYF.

The genes are TRBV7-2 and TRBJ1-5; no reliable D call. Germline V gene lookup returns CDR1 SGHTA and CDR2 FQGNSA. Trimming cost V 1 base and J 2 bases, with 6 bases left between them. The CDR3 contains 14 residues. The CDR3 loop reads CASSLGSGNQPQHF. The DNA of the CDR3 is TGTGCCAGCAGCTTAGGGAGCGGCAATCAGCCCCAGCATTTT.